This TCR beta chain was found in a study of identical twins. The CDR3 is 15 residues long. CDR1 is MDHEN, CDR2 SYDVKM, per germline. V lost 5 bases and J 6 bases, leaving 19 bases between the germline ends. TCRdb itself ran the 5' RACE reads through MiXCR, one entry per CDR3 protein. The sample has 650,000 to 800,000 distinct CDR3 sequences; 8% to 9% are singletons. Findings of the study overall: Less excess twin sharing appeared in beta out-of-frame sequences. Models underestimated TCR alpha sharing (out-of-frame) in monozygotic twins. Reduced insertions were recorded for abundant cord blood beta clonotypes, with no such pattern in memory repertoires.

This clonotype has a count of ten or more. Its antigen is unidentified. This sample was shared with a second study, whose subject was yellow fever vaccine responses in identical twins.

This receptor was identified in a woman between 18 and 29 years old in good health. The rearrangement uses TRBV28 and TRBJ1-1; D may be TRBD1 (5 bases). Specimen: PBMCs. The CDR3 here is CASSLLGRERAEAFF. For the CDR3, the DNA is TGTGCCAGCAGTCTGTTGGGACGGGAGAGGGCTGAAGCTTTCTTT.